The TCR beta chain described here comes from a study of blood T cell repertoires in COVID-19. About the research overall: COVID-19 samples from acute and convalescent phases originated in the United States, Italy and Spain.

This CDR3 spans 16 amino acids. V was clipped by 3 bases and J by 2 bases; unmatched bases: 7. Germline CDR1 reads LNHDA; CDR2 reads SQIVND (reference sequence). In the original analysis: Amplification with reference gene primers provided the estimates of nucleated cell counts. The repertoire was sequenced with immunoSEQ multiplex PCR; TCRdb's copy has only in-frame clones and lacks some. That table supplies the V and J calls and clone size; D and trimming were determined from the DNA. The table lists 200,000 or so clones, 70% to 85% of them singletons. Material for sequencing was peripheral blood. This receptor was obtained from a human donor with acute or convalescent COVID-19. The donor label of this sample is uncertain. This chain links TRBV19 with TRBJ1-5; 7 bases match TRBD1. The CDR3 nucleotides read TGTGCCAGTAGTATGGGGACAGTCAACGGCAATCAGCCCCAGCATTTT. Translated, it gives CASSMGTVNGNQPQHF.